The T cell receptor beta chain under discussion was sequenced for a study of blood T cell repertoires in COVID-19. Study overall: The cDNA or gDNA used as material had been derived from T cells, B-cell-depleted T cells, or PBMCs.

Germline CDR1 and CDR2: SGHRS and YFSETQ. The CDR3 contains 14 residues. Germline trimming cut 4 bases from V and 7 bases from J; bases unmatched to any gene: 4. Assay used: immunoSEQ multiplex PCR; TCRdb lists only in-frame clones, some missing. The repertoire consists of about 140,000 clones, with 84% occurring once and the leading ten covering under 7%. V and J are TRBV5-1 and TRBJ2-1, with 11 bases fitting TRBD1. The sequencing sample was made of PBMCs or T cells enriched from blood (not recorded which). The clonotype originates from a man aged 40-49 years with acute COVID-19. The CDR3 is CASSLGTGGNEQFF. The CDR3 region has the DNA TGCGCCAGCAGCCTCGGGACAGGGGGAAATGAGCAGTTCTTC.